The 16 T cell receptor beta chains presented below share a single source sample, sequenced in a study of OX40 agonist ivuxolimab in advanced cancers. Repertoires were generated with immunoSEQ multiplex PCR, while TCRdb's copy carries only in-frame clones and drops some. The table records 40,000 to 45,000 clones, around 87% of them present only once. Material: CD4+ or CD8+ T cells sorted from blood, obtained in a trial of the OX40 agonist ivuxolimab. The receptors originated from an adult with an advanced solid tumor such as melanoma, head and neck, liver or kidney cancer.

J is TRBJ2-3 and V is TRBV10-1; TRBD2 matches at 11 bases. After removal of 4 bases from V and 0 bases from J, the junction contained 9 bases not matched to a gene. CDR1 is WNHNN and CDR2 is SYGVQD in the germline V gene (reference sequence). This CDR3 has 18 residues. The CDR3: CASSGLAGGPSSTDTQYF. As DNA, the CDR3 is TGCGCCAGCAGTGGGCTAGCGGGAGGCCCTTCTAGCACAGATACGCAGTATTTT.

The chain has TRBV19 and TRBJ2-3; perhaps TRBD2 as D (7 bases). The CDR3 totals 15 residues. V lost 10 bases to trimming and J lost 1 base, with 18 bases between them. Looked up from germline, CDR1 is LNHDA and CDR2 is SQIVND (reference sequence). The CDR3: CATTMGGTRTDTQYF. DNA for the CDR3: TGTGCCACCACTATGGGGGGGACACGCACAGATACGCAGTATTTT.

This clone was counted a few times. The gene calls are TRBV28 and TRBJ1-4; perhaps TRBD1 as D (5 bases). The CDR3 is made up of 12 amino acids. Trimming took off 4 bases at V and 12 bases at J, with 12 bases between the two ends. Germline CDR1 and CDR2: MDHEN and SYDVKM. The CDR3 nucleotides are TGTGCCAGCAGTTCCCGACAGAGGGAACTGTTTTTT. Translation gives CASSSRQRELFF. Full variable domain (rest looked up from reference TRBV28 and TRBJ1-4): DVKVTQSSRYLVKRTGEKVFLECVQDMDHENMFWYRQDPGLGLRLIYFSYDVKMKEKGDIPEGYSVSREKKERFSLILESASTNQTSMYLCASSSRQRELFFGSGTQLSVL.

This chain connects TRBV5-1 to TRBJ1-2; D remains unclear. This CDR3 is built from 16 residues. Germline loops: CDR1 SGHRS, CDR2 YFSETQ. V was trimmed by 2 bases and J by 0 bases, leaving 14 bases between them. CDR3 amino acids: CASSFFLGQTNYGYTF. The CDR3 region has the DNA TGCGCCAGCAGCTTTTTTCTAGGGCAGACTAACTATGGCTACACCTTC. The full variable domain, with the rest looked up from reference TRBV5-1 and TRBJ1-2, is KAGVTQTPRYLIKTRGQQVTLSCSPISGHRSVSWYQQTPGQGLQFLFEYFSETQRNKGNFPGRFSGRQFSNSRSEMNVSTLELGDSALYLCASSFFLGQTNYGYTFGSGTRLTVV.

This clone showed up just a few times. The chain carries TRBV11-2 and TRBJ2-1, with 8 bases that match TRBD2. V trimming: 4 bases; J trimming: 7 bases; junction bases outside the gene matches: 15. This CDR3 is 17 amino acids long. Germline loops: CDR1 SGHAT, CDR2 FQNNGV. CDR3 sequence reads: CASSSEREREKRNEQFF. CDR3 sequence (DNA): TGTGCCAGCAGCTCGGAACGGGAGCGGGAGAAGAGGAATGAGCAGTTCTTC. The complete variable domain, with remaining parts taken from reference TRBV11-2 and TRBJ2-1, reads EAGVAQSPRYKIIEKRQSVAFWCNPISGHATLYWYQQILGQGPKLLIQFQNNGVVDDSQLPKDRFSAERLKGVDSTLKIQPAKLEDSAVYLCASSSEREREKRNEQFFGPGTRLTVL.

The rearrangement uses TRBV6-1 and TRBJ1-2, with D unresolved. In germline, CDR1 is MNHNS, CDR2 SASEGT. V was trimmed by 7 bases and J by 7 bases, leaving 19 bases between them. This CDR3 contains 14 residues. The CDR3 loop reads CASTLRQGLAGYTF. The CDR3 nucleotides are TGTGCCAGCACCCTACGGCAAGGTCTGGCTGGCTACACCTTC.

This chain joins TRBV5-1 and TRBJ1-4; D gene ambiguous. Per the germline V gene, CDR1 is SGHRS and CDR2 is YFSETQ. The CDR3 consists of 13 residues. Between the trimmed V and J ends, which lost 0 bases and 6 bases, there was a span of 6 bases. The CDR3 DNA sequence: TGCGCCAGCAGCTTGGGGTCCGATGAAAAACTGTTTTTT. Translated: CASSLGSDEKLFF.

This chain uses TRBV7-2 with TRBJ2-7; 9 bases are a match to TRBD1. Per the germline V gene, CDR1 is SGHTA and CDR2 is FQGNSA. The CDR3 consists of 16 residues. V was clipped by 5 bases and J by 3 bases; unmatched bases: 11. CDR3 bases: TGTGCCAGCAGCAGACTTCCGGGACAGGGTCTCTACGAGCAGTACTTC. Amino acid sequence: CASSRLPGQGLYEQYF. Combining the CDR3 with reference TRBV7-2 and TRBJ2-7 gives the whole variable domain GAGVSQSPSNKVTEKGKDVELRCDPISGHTALYWYRQSLGQGLEFLIYFQGNSAPDKSGLPSDRFSAERTGGSVSTLTIQRTQQEDSAVYLCASSRLPGQGLYEQYFGPGTRLTVT.

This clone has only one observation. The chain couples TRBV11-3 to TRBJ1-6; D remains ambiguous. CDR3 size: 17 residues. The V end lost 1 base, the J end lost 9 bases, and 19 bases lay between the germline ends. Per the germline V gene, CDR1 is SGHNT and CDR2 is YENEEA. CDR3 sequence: CASSLGSLRARTSPLHF. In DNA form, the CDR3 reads TGTGCCAGCAGCTTAGGATCTCTTCGGGCCCGGACTTCACCCCTCCACTTT.

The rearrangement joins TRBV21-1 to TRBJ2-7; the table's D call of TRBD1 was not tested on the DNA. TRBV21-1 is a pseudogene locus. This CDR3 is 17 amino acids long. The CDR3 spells CASSKYDPGQGFSEQYF. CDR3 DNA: TGTGCCAGCAGCAAATACGACCCGGGACAGGGTTTCTCCGAGCAGTACTTC.

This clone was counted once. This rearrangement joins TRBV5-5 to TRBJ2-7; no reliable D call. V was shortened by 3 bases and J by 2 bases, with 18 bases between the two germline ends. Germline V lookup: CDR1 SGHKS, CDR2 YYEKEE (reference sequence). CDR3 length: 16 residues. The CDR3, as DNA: TGTGCCAGCAGCTCACGACTGGCATCCGGCCCCTACGAGCAGTACTTC. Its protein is CASSSRLASGPYEQYF.

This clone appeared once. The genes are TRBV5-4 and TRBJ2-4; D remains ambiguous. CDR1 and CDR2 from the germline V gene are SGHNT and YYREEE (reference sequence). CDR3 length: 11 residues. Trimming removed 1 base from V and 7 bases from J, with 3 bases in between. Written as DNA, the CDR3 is TGTGCCAGCAGCTTGTGGAACATTCAGTACTTC. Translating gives CASSLWNIQYF.

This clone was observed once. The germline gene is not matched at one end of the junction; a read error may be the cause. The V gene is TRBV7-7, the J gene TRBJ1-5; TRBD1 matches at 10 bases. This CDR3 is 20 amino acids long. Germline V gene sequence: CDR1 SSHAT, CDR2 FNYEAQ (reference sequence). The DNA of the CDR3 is TGTGCTAGCAGCTTAGCTGGGACAGGGGATGGGGCTTATAGCAATCAGCCCCAGCATTTT. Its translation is CASSLAGTGDGAYSNQPQHF.

The CDR3 loop reads CASRGAGGYTF. For the CDR3, the DNA is TGTGCCAGCCGAGGGGCAGGTGGCTACACCTTC. V and J are TRBV28 and TRBJ1-2; TRBD1 might be the D (5 bases). This CDR3 is 11 amino acids long. Germline V gives CDR1 MDHEN, CDR2 SYDVKM. Between the trimmed V and J ends, which lost 8 bases and 7 bases, there was a span of 11 bases.

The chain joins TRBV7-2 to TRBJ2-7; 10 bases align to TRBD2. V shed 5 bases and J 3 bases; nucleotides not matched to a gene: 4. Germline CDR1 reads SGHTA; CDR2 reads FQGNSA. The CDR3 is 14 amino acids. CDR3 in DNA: TGTGCCAGCAGCACGGGACTAGCGAACTACGAGCAGTACTTC. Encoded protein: CASSTGLANYEQYF.

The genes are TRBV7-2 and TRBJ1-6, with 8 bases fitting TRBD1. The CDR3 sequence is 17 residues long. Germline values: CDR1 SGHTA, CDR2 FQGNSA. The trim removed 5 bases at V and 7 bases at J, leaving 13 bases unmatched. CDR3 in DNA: TGTGCCAGCAGCCTTCCCCCCGGGACAGGCCCAAATTCACCCCTCCACTTT. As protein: CASSLPPGTGPNSPLHF. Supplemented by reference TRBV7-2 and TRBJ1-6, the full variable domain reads GAGVSQSPSNKVTEKGKDVELRCDPISGHTALYWYRQSLGQGLEFLIYFQGNSAPDKSGLPSDRFSAERTGGSVSTLTIQRTQQEDSAVYLCASSLPPGTGPNSPLHFGNGTRLTVT.